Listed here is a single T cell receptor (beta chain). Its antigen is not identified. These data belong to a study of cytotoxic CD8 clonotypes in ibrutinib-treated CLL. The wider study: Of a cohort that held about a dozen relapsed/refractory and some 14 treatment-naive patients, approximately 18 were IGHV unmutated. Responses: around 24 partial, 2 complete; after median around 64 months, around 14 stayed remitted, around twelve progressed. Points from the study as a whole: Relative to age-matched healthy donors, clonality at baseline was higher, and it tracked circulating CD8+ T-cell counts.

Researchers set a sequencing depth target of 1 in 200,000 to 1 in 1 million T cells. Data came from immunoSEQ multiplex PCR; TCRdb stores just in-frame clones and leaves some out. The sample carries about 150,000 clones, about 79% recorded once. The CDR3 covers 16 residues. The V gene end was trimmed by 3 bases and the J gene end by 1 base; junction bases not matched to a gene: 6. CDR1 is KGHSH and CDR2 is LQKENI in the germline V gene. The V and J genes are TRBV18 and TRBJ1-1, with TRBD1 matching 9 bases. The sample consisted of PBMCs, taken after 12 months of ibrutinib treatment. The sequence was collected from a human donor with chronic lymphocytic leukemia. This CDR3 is CASSPLQGAKNTEAFF. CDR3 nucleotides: TGTGCCAGCTCACCCCTACAGGGGGCGAAGAACACTGAAGCTTTCTTT.